These 25 T cell receptor beta chains were sequenced from one sample in a study of T-cell reconstitution after alpha-beta-depleted transplantation in children. TCRbeta library preparation incorporated unique molecular identifiers. TCRdb itself ran the PCR reads through MiXCR, one entry per CDR3 protein. The sample lists some 520,000 distinct CDR3 sequences; about 31% were seen once. The source material was PBMCs from the stem cell graft donor, sampled from the stem cell graft. All receptors derive from a human donor who donated a stem cell graft to a child with aplastic anemia.

The rearrangement links TRBV6-1 to TRBJ2-4; 12 positions match TRBD1. This CDR3 contains 16 residues. Germline V gives CDR1 MNHNS, CDR2 SASEGT. V lost 5 bases, J lost 9 bases, and 11 bases stayed unmatched. CDR3 region: CASSPPGQGATGIQYF. DNA of the CDR3: TGTGCCAGCAGTCCTCCGGGACAGGGGGCGACGGGCATTCAGTACTTC.

CDR3 protein: CASSLQAGDTQYF. The CDR3 coding sequence is TGTGCCAGCAGTTTACAAGCCGGAGATACGCAGTATTTT. The genes are TRBV27 and TRBJ2-3; D gene ambiguous. Germline assignment: CDR1 MNHEY and CDR2 SMNVEV (reference sequence). V lost 2 bases and J lost 5, with 8 bases in between. The CDR3 totals 13 residues.

This clonotype has only a few counts. The CDR3 is CASSGGVAVWVNGNEQFF. CDR3 coding DNA: TGTGCCAGCAGTGGGGGGGTAGCTGTGTGGGTTAATGGCAATGAGCAGTTCTTC. The V and J genes are TRBV7-6 and TRBJ2-1; TRBD2 aligns across 7 bases. Looked up from germline, CDR1 is SGHVS and CDR2 is FNYEAQ. J gave up 6 bases and V 6 bases, and 20 bases lay outside the gene matches. The CDR3 consists of 18 residues.

This clonotype was detected many times. V gene TRBV29-1 combines with J gene TRBJ2-3, with D hard to call. The CDR3 spans 13 residues. V was clipped by 7 bases and J by 2 bases, with 13 bases between them. Germline V gives CDR1 SQVTM, CDR2 ANQGSEA. CDR3 sequence reads: CSAPIGATDTQYF. In DNA, the CDR3 is TGCAGCGCTCCAATCGGCGCCACAGATACGCAGTATTTT.

The chain joins TRBV7-8 to TRBJ2-4; D might be TRBD2 (5 bases). CDR3 length equals 16 residues. Germline CDR1 reads SGHVS; CDR2 reads FQNEAQ. Deletions cut 5 bases from V and 0 bases from J, with 14 bases between. This chain's CDR3 is CASSPSRAGAKNIQYF. The CDR3 region has the DNA TGTGCCAGCAGCCCCTCTCGGGCGGGAGCCAAAAACATTCAGTACTTC.

This sequence joins TRBV6-1 and TRBJ2-7, with D perhaps matching TRBD2 (6 bases). This CDR3 is built from 14 residues. The V and J ends lost 6 bases and 6 bases respectively, with 18 bases between them. Germline-derived CDR1 and CDR2 are MNHNS and SASEGT. This CDR3 reads CASSPGGEETEQYF. In DNA, the CDR3 is TGTGCCAGCAGCCCCGGAGGGGAGGAAACCGAGCAGTACTTC.

This clonotype was observed a few times. The gene calls are TRBV20-1 and TRBJ2-1; TRBD2 agrees at 7 bases. Trimming at V came to 5 bases and at J to 9 bases, leaving 10 bases not matched to a gene. Germline V gene data show CDR1 as DFQATT and CDR2 as SNEGSKA (reference sequence). The CDR3 covers 13 residues. The CDR3 sequence: CSASRLAAGEQFF. The CDR3 DNA is TGCAGTGCTTCAAGACTAGCCGCGGGTGAGCAGTTCTTC.

J is TRBJ1-2 and V is TRBV18; D gene unclear. The CDR3 loop spans 12 amino acids. Trimming shortened V by 0 bases and J by 8 bases, and 7 bases separated the two germline ends. Germline V gene sequence: CDR1 KGHSH, CDR2 LQKENI. The CDR3 DNA reads TGTGCCAGCTCACCACCAGCGAGGGGCTACACCTTC. Amino acids: CASSPPARGYTF.

This clonotype was seen a few times. This rearrangement joins TRBV10-3 to TRBJ2-1; 8 bases match TRBD2. The CDR3 runs 13 residues. The V gene's germline CDR1 is ENHRY and CDR2 SYGVKD. Losses at the gene ends were 4 bases for V and 6 bases for J; bases not matched to a gene: 2. DNA of the CDR3: TGTGCCATCAGTGCGGGAGGGGGCAATGAGCAGTTCTTC. Amino acids: CAISAGGGNEQFF.

This chain uses TRBV18 with TRBJ2-7, with D possibly being TRBD1 (5 bases). Germline values: CDR1 KGHSH, CDR2 LQKENI. This CDR3 spans 14 amino acids. Trimming left V 2 bases short and J 2 bases short, with 10 bases between. The CDR3, as DNA: TGTGCCAGCTCACCAGACAGTGTGACCTACGAGCAGTACTTC. It codes for CASSPDSVTYEQYF.

This clonotype has just a few counts. This chain links TRBV14 with TRBJ2-3, with TRBD1 matching over 8 bases. This CDR3 is built from 16 residues. V shed 3 bases, J shed 9 bases, and the junction held 14 bases outside the gene matches. The V gene's germline CDR1 is SGHDN and CDR2 FVKESK. CDR3 coding DNA: TGTGCCAGCAGCCAGGCAAACAGGGGGGCGACGAGGACGCAGTATTTT. It codes for CASSQANRGATRTQYF.

This clonotype appeared a few times. This rearrangement joins TRBV5-1 to TRBJ1-1; D gene unclear. V was trimmed by 0 bases and J by 4 bases, leaving 10 bases between them. The CDR3 runs 14 residues. Germline-derived CDR1 and CDR2 are SGHRS and YFSETQ. The CDR3 spells CASSLEVAGTEAFF. In DNA, the CDR3 is TGCGCCAGCAGCTTGGAAGTGGCGGGCACTGAAGCTTTCTTT. The full variable domain, completed using reference TRBV5-1 and TRBJ1-1, is KAGVTQTPRYLIKTRGQQVTLSCSPISGHRSVSWYQQTPGQGLQFLFEYFSETQRNKGNFPGRFSGRQFSNSRSEMNVSTLELGDSALYLCASSLEVAGTEAFFGQGTRLTVV.

This clonotype showed up just a few times. The V and J genes are TRBV9 and TRBJ1-1, with 9 bases aligning to TRBD1. CDR3 length: 15 amino acids. Germline V lookup: CDR1 SGDLS, CDR2 YYNGEE. Trimming took 4 bases from V and 5 from J; bases not matched to a gene: 9. The CDR3 nucleotides are TGTGCCAGCAGCCCCATGGGACAGGGTTTAACTGAAGCTTTCTTT. Protein: CASSPMGQGLTEAFF.

Only a few counts were recorded for this clonotype. The V gene is TRBV20-1, the J gene TRBJ2-1; tentatively, D is TRBD2 (5 bases). Looked up from germline, CDR1 is DFQATT and CDR2 is SNEGSKA (reference sequence). CDR3 size: 14 residues. V lost 4 bases to trimming and J lost 8 bases, with 18 bases between them. The CDR3 DNA reads as TGCAGTGCTACCCTACGAGGGATTGGGGATGAGCAGTTCTTC. It specifies CSATLRGIGDEQFF.

This clonotype has at least ten counts. One end of the junction does not line up with germline, which may come from a read error. The chain recombines TRBV7-2 with TRBJ2-3; 8 nucleotides line up with TRBD2. CDR3 size: 14 residues. The germline gives CDR1 SGHTA, CDR2 FQGNSA. This CDR3 is CASSLAGVTDTQYF. The CDR3 region has the DNA TGTGCCAGCAGCCTAGCGGGCGTCACAGATACGCAGTATTTT.

Only a few counts were recorded for this clonotype. The chain recombines TRBV6-5 with TRBJ2-6; TRBD1 agrees at 12 bases. The CDR3 has 17 amino acids. Trimming cost V 4 bases and J 0 bases; bases outside gene matches: 1. Germline CDR1 is MNHEY and CDR2 is SVGAGI. The CDR3 sequence: CASSWDRGPSGANVLTF. The CDR3 region has the DNA TGTGCCAGCAGTTGGGACAGGGGGCCCTCTGGGGCCAACGTCCTGACTTTC.

This chain links TRBV5-6 with TRBJ1-2; 8 nucleotides match TRBD1. Germline-derived CDR1 and CDR2 are SGHDT and YYEEEE. The ends lost 4 bases at V and 7 bases at J; junction bases unmatched: 9. The CDR3 is made up of 14 amino acids. CDR3 in DNA: TGTGCCAGCAGCGGGATGGACAGGGTCGGTGGCTACACCTTC. Amino acid sequence: CASSGMDRVGGYTF. The full variable domain, completed using reference TRBV5-6 and TRBJ1-2, is DAGVTQSPTHLIKTRGQQVTLRCSPKSGHDTVSWYQQALGQGPQFIFQYYEEEERQRGNFPDRFSGHQFPNYSSELNVNALLLGDSALYLCASSGMDRVGGYTFGSGTRLTVV.

V usage is TRBV20-1 and J usage is TRBJ1-3, with 7 bases that match TRBD1. Germline V gene data show CDR1 as DFQATT and CDR2 as SNEGSKA (reference sequence). With 5 bases clipped from V and 4 bases from J, the junction kept 8 bases outside the gene matches. The length of the CDR3 is 14 residues. CDR3: CSAGTGTVGNTIYF. CDR3 in DNA: TGCAGTGCTGGGACCGGGACAGTAGGAAACACCATATATTTT.

The V and J genes are TRBV19 and TRBJ1-1; TRBD1 matches 7 bases. The CDR3 is 12 residues long. CDR1 and CDR2 (germline): LNHDA, SQIVND (reference sequence). Losses at the gene ends were 6 bases for V and 11 bases for J; bases not matched to a gene: 9. CDR3 in DNA: TGTGCCAGTAGCCCTGAGGGACAGAGGGCTTTCTTT. This codes for CASSPEGQRAFF.

There are a few counts of this clonotype. The V and J genes are TRBV12-3 or TRBV12-4 and TRBJ1-5, with TRBD1 identical over 7 bases. The CDR3 length is 15 residues. V dropped 6 bases and J dropped 2; count of bases not matched to a gene: 7. CDR3 in amino acids: CASRPSGTGNQPQHF. The CDR3 coding sequence is TGTGCCAGCAGGCCCTCCGGGACAGGCAATCAGCCCCAGCATTTT.

The J gene is TRBJ2-7, the V gene TRBV4-3; unclear D gene. CDR3 length: 14 amino acids. V dropped 0 bases and J dropped 2 bases, with 8 bases sitting between them. Germline V lookup: CDR1 LGHNA, CDR2 YSLEER. CDR3 DNA sequence: TGCGCCAGCAGCCAAGACCAGGTGACCTACGAGCAGTACTTC. Its translation: CASSQDQVTYEQYF.

This clonotype has only a few counts. In DNA form, the CDR3 reads TGCGCCAGCAGCTTGAAGGGGCTGGAAGGCTACACCTTC. Encoded protein: CASSLKGLEGYTF. V usage is TRBV5-1 and J usage is TRBJ1-2, with D tentatively TRBD1 (5 bases). This CDR3 comprises 13 residues. Germline V CDR1 and CDR2: SGHRS, YFSETQ. The V end was cut by 1 base, the J end by 8 bases, with 12 bases between.

The chain uses TRBV10-3 and TRBJ2-5; D is unresolved. Germline lookup yields CDR1 ENHRY and CDR2 SYGVKD. The ends were cut back, 0 bases at V and 5 bases at J, with 7 bases in the middle. The CDR3 loop spans 13 amino acids. The CDR3 loop reads CAISESPAETQYF. The CDR3 DNA follows: TGTGCCATCAGTGAGTCGCCCGCGGAGACCCAGTACTTC.

V is TRBV20-1 and J is TRBJ1-1; D perhaps matches TRBD1 (5 bases). Trimming cost V 6 bases and J 0 bases, with 14 bases left between them. This CDR3 is built from 14 residues. In germline, CDR1 is DFQATT, CDR2 SNEGSKA (reference sequence). CDR3 DNA: TGCAGTGCGCTTCTAGGGGTCTTGAACACTGAAGCTTTCTTT. It yields the protein CSALLGVLNTEAFF.

This clonotype was detected many times. The chain links TRBV28 to TRBJ2-5, with TRBD1 identical over 11 bases. The length of the CDR3 is 15 residues. The germline gives CDR1 MDHEN, CDR2 SYDVKM. With 6 bases clipped from V and 0 bases from J, the junction kept 3 bases outside the gene matches. The CDR3 reads CASSPGQGDQETQYF. The CDR3 DNA is TGTGCCAGCAGCCCGGGACAGGGGGACCAAGAGACCCAGTACTTC. The entire variable domain, with the rest obtained from reference TRBV28 and TRBJ2-5, is as follows: DVKVTQSSRYLVKRTGEKVFLECVQDMDHENMFWYRQDPGLGLRLIYFSYDVKMKEKGDIPEGYSVSREKKERFSLILESASTNQTSMYLCASSPGQGDQETQYFGPGTRLLVL.